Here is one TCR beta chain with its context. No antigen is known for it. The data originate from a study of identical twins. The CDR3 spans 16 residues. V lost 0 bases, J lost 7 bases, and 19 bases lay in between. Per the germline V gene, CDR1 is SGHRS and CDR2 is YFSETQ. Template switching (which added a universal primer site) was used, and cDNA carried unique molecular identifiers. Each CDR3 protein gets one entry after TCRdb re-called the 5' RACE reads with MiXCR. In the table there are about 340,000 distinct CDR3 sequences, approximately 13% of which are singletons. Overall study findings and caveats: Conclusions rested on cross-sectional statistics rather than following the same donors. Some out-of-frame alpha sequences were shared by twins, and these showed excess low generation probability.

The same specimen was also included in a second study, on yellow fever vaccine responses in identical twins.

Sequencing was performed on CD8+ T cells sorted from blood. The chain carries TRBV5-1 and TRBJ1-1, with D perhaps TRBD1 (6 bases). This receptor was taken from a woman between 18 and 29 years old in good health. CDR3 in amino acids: CASSLGRGTSWDEAFF. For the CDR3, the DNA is TGCGCCAGCAGCTTGGGTCGGGGGACATCTTGGGATGAAGCTTTCTTT.